The clone carrying this TCR beta chain came up many times. Antigen unknown. The CDR3 loop spans 13 amino acids. CDR1 is DFQATT and CDR2 is SNEGSKA in the germline V gene (reference sequence). Trimming took 6 bases from V and 4 from J, leaving 15 bases between them. The record originates from a study of glioma-infiltrating T cells. Study-wide points: Above-expected tissue-blood divergence occurred in all gliomas, most in low-grade ones. Only very few CDR3 sequences appeared in both tissue and blood.

Using RNA template, CDR3s of TCR alpha and beta were amplified with iRepertoire arm-PCR. TCRdb independently ran MiXCR on the multiplex PCR reads; one entry per CDR3 protein. The table lists around 100,000 distinct CDR3 sequences, about 30% of them singletons. The specimen was glioma tissue, nonneoplastic brain tissue, or PBMCs (not recorded which). The rearrangement links TRBV20-1 to TRBJ2-5; D gene unclear. The clonotype was recovered from a human donor with low-grade glioma or glioblastoma, undergoing nonglioma brain surgery, or in good health (not recorded which). The CDR3 sequence: CSAGWGRRETQYF. For the CDR3, the DNA is TGCAGTGCCGGGTGGGGTAGGAGAGAGACCCAGTACTTC.